The source of this T cell receptor (beta chain) is a study of blood T cell repertoires in COVID-19. This CDR3 is built from 16 residues. Trimming removed 0 bases at V and 6 bases at J, with 15 bases between. In germline, CDR1 is LNHNV, CDR2 YYDKDF (reference sequence). Per the authors' pipeline: Amplifying reference gene primers gave estimates of nucleated cell counts. Produced via immunoSEQ multiplex PCR; TCRdb's table is partial and in-frame only. V and J calls and clone size are as listed in that table; D and trimming were resolved from the DNA. The table has 25,000 to 30,000 clones, more than 70% seen once.

The receptor's source is a boy aged 2 to 9 with active or convalescent COVID-19. Source material: peripheral blood. The chain carries TRBV15 and TRBJ1-5; D possibly corresponds to TRBD1 (5 bases). DNA for the CDR3: TGTGCCACCAGCAGAGATCGGACGGGGGTGGGTCAGCCCCAGCATTTT. Amino acids: CATSRDRTGVGQPQHF.